This T cell receptor beta chain was sequenced for a study of CD8 T cells in ankylosing spondylitis. Whole-study findings and limits: Clones tied to disease were said to be significantly enriched in matched ankylosing spondylitis synovial fluid. Made up of 7 to 9 highly homologous variants, a TCR beta motif appeared characteristic of ankylosing spondylitis blood.

Comment on this clonotype: Its target is not known.

The ends lost 3 bases at V and 4 bases at J; junction bases unmatched: 8. CDR1 and CDR2 (germline): DFQATT, SNEGSKA (reference sequence). The CDR3 spans 14 residues. TCRdb analysed the 5' RACE reads with MiXCR anew, one entry per CDR3 protein. This table has approximately 400,000 distinct CDR3 sequences, more than 25% appearing once. This chain uses TRBV20-1 with TRBJ1-1; 7 positions match TRBD1. This clonotype was sampled from a male donor with ankylosing spondylitis. Sequencing was carried out using blood, either unsorted or a sorted T cell fraction (not recorded which). CDR3: CSASPMRGRTEAFF. In DNA, the CDR3 is TGCAGTGCTAGCCCTATGAGGGGGCGCACTGAAGCTTTCTTT.